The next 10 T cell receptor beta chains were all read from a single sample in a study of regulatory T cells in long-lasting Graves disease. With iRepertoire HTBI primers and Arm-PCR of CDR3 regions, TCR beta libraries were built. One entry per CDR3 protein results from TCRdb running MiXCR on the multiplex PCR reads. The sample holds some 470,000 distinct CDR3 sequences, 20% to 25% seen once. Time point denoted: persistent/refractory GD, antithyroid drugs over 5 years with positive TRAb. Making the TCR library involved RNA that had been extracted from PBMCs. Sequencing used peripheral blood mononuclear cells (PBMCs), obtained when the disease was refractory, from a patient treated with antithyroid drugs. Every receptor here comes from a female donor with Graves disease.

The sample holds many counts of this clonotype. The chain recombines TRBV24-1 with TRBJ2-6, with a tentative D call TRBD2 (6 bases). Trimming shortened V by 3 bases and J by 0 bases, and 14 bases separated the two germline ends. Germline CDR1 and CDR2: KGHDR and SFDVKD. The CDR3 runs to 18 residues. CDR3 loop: CATSDPGGSTSGANVLTF. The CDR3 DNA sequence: TGTGCCACCAGTGATCCTGGGGGGAGTACCTCTGGGGCCAACGTCCTGACTTTC.

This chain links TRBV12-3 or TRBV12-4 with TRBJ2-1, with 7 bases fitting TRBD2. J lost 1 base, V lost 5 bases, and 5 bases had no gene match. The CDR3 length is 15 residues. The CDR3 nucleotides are TGTGCCAGCAGTCATAGCGGGTGGTCCTACAATGAGCAGTTCTTC. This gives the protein CASSHSGWSYNEQFF.

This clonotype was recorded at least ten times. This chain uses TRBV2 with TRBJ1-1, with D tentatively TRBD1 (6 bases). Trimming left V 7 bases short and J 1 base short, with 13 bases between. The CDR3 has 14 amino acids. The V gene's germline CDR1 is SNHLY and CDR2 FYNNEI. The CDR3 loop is CASTRGTTNTEAFF. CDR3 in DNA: TGTGCCAGCACTAGAGGGACAACGAACACTGAAGCTTTCTTT.

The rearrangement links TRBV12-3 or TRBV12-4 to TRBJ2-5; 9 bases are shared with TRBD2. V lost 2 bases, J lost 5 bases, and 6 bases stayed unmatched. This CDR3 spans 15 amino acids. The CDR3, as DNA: TGTGCCAGCAGTTTACTAGCGGGGAGAGGGGAGACCCAGTACTTC. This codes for CASSLLAGRGETQYF.

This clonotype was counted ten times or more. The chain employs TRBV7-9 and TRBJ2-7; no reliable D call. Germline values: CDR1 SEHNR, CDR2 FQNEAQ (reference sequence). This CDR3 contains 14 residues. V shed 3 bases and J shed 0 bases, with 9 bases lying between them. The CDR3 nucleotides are TGTGCCAGCAGCTTTGCCGGCACCTCCTACGAGCAGTACTTC. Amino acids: CASSFAGTSYEQYF.

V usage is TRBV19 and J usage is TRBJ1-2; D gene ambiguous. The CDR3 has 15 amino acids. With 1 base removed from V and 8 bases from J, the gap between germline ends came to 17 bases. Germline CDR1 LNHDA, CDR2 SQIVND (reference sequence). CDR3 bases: TGTGCCAGTAGTATAGGGAGAGACCGGACCCACGGCTACACCTTC. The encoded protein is CASSIGRDRTHGYTF.

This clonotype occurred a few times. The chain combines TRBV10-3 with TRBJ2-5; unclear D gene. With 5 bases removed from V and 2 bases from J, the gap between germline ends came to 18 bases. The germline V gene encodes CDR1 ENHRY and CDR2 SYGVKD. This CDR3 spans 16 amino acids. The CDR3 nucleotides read TGTGCCATCAGTCAACCGGGCGGAGCAGTTCAAGAGACCCAGTACTTC. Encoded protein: CAISQPGGAVQETQYF.

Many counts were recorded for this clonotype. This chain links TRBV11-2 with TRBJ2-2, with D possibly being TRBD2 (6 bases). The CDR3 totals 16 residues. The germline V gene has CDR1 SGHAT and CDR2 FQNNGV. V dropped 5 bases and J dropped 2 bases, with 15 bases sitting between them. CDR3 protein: CASSPNSGLNTGELFF. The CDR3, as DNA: TGTGCCAGCAGCCCTAACTCGGGACTCAACACCGGGGAGCTGTTTTTT.

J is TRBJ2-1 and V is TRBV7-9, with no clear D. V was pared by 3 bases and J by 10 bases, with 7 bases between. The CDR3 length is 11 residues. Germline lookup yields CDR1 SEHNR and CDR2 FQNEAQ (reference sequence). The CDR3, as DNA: TGTGCCAGCAGCTTCGAGAACGAGCAGTTCTTC. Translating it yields CASSFENEQFF.

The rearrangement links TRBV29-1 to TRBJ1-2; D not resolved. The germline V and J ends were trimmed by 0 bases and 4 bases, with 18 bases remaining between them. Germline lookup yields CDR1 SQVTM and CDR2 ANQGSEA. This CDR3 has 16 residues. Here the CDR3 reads CSVEDRDMYTGYGYTF. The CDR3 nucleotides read TGCAGCGTTGAAGATCGTGACATGTACACGGGCTATGGCTACACCTTC.